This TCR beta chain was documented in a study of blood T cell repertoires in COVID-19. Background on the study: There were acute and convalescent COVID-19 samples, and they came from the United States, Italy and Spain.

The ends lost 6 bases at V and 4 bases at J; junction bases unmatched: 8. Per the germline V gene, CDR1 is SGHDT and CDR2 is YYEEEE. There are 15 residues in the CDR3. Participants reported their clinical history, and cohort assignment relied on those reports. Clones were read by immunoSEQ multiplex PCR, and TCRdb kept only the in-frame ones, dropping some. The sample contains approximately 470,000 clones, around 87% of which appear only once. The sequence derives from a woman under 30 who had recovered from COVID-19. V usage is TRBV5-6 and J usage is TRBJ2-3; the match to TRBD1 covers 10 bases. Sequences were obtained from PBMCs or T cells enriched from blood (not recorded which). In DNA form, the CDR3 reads TGTGCCAGCATAAGAGCCGGGACAGGGGCAGATACGCAGTATTTT. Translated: CASIRAGTGADTQYF.